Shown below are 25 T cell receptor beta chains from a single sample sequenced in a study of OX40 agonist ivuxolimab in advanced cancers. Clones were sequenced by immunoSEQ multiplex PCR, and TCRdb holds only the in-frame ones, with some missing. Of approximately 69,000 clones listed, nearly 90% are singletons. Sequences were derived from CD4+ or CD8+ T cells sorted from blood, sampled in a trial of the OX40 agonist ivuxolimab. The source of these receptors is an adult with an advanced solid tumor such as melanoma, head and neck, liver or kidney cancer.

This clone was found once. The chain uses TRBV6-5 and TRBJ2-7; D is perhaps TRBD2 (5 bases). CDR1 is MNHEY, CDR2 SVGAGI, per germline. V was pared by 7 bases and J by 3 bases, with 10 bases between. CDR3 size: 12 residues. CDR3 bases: TGTGCCAGCATATCGCGGGTCTACGAGCAGTACTTC. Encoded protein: CASISRVYEQYF.

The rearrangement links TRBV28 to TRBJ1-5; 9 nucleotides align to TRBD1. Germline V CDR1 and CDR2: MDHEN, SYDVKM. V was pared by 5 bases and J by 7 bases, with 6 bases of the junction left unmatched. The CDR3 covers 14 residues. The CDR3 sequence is CASSPTGGSQPQHF. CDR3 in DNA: TGTGCCAGCAGTCCAACAGGGGGCAGCCAGCCCCAGCATTTT.

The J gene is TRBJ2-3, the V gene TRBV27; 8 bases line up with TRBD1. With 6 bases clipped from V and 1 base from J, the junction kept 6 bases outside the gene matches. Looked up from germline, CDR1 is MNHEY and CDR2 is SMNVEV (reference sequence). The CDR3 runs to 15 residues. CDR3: CASRDRDKGTDTQYF. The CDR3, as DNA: TGTGCCAGCAGGGACAGGGATAAGGGCACAGATACGCAGTATTTT.

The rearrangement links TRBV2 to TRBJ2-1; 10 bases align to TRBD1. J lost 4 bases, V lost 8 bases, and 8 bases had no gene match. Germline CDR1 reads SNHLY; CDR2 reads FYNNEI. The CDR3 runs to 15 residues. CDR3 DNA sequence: TGTGCCAGCTGGCGGGACAGGGGACCATACAATGAGCAGTTCTTC. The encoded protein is CASWRDRGPYNEQFF.

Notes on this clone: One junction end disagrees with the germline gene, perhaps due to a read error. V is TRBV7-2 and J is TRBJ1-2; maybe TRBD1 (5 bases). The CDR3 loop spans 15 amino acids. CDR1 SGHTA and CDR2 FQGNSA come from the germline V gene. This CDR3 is CASSQDGTASYGYTF. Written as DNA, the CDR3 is TGCGCCAGCAGCCAAGATGGGACGGCTTCCTATGGCTACACCTTC.

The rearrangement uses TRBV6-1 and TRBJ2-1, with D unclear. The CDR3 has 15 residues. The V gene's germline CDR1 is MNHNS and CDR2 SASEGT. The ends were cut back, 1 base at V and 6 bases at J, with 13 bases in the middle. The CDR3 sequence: CASSEEGSPINEQFF. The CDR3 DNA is TGTGCCAGCAGTGAAGAAGGGTCCCCTATCAATGAGCAGTTCTTC.

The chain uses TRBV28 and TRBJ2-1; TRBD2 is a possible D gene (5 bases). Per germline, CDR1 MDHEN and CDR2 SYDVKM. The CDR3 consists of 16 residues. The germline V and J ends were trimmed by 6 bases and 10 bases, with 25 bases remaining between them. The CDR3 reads CASRSIRGGPRVEQFF. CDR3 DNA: TGTGCCAGCAGATCCATACGCGGAGGTCCCCGGGTAGAGCAGTTCTTC.

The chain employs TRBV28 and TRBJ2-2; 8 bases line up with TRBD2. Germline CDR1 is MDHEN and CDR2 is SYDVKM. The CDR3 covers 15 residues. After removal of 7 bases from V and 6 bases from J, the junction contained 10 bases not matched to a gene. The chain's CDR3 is CASISGSGVPGELFF. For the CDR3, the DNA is TGTGCCAGCATTTCGGGTAGCGGGGTCCCCGGGGAGCTGTTTTTT.

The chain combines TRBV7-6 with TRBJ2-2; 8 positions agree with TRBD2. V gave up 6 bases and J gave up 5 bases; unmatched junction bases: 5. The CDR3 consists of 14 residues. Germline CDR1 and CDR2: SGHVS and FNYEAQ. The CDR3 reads CASRAGGRTGELFF. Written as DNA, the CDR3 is TGTGCCAGCAGGGCGGGAGGAAGGACCGGGGAGCTGTTTTTT. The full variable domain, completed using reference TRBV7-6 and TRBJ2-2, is GAGVSQSPRYKVTKRGQDVALRCDPISGHVSLYWYRQALGQGPEFLTYFNYEAQQDKSGLPNDRFSAERPEGSISTLTIQRTEQRDSAMYRCASRAGGRTGELFFGEGSRLTVL.

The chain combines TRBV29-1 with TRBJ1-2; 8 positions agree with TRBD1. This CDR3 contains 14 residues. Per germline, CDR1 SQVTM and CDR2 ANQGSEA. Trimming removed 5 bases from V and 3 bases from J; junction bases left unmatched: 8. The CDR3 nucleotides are TGCAGCGTTTCCGGACAGGGCGGTTACTATGGCTACACCTTC. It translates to CSVSGQGGYYGYTF.

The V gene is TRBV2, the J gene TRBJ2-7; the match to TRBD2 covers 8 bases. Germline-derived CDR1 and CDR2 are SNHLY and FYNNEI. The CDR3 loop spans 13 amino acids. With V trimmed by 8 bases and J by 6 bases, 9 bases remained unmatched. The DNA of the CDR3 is TGTGCCAGCGATCGCCGGGGGGGATCCGAGCAGTACTTC. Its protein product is CASDRRGGSEQYF.

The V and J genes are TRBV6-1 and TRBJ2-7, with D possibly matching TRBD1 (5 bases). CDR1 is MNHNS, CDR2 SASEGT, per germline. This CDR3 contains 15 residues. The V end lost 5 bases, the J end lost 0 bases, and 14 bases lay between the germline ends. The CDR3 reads CASSFHYRSSYEQYF. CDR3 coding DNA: TGTGCCAGCAGTTTTCACTACAGGAGCTCCTACGAGCAGTACTTC.

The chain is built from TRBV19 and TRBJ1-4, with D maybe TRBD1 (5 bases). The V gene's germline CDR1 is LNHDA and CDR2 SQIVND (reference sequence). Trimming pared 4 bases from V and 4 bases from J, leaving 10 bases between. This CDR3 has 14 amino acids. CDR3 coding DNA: TGTGCCAGTAGTAACGGGGCGATTAATGAAAAACTGTTTTTT. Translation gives CASSNGAINEKLFF. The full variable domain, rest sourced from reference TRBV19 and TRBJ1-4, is DGGITQSPKYLFRKEGQNVTLSCEQNLNHDAMYWYRQDPGQGLRLIYYSQIVNDFQKGDIAEGYSVSREKKESFPLTVTSAQKNPTAFYLCASSNGAINEKLFFGSGTQLSVL.

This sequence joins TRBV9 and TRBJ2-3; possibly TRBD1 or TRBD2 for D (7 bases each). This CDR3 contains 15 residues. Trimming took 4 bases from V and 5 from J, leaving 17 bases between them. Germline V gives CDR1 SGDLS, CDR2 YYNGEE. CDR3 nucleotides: TGTGCCAGCAGCCCCCGTCAGGGGGGGATAGATACGCAGTATTTT. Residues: CASSPRQGGIDTQYF.

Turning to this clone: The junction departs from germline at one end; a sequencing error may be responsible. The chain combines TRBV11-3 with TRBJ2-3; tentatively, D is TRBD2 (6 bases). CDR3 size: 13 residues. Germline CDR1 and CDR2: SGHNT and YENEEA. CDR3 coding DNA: TGTGCCAGCAGCTCCCCCGGCCGGGACTCGCGGGATTTT. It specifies CASSSPGRDSRDF.

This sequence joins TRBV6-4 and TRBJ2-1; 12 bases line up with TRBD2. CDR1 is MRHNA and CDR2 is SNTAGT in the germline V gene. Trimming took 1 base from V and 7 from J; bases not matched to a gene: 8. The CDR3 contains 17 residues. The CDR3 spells CASSDFLAGGHGNEQFF. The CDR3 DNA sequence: TGTGCCAGCAGTGACTTCCTAGCGGGAGGGCATGGTAATGAGCAGTTCTTC.

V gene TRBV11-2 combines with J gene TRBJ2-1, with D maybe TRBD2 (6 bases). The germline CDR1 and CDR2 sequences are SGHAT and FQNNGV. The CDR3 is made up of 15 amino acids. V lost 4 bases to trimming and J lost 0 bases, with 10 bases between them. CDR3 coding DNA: TGTGCCAGCAGCTCCCAGCGGGCCTCCTACAATGAGCAGTTCTTC. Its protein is CASSSQRASYNEQFF.

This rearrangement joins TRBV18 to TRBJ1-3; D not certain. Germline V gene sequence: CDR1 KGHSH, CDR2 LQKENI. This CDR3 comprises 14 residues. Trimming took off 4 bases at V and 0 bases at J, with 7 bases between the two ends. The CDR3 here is CASSHSDSGNTIYF. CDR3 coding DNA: TGTGCCAGCTCACACTCGGACTCTGGAAACACCATATATTTT.

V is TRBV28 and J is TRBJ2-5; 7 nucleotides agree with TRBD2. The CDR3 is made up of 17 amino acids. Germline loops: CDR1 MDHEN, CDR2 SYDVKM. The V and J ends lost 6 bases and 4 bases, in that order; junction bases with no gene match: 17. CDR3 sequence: CASSSPPGRESPETQYF. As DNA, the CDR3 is TGTGCCAGCAGCTCCCCCCCCGGGCGGGAGAGCCCAGAGACCCAGTACTTC.

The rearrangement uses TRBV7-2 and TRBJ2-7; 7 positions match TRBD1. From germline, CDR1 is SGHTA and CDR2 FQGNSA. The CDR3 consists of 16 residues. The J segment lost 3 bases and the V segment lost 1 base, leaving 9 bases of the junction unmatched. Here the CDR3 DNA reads TGTGCCAGCAGCTTAGTCGGGACAGTGGTGGACTACGAGCAGTACTTC. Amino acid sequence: CASSLVGTVVDYEQYF. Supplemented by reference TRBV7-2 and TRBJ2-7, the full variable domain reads GAGVSQSPSNKVTEKGKDVELRCDPISGHTALYWYRQSLGQGLEFLIYFQGNSAPDKSGLPSDRFSAERTGGSVSTLTIQRTQQEDSAVYLCASSLVGTVVDYEQYFGPGTRLTVT.

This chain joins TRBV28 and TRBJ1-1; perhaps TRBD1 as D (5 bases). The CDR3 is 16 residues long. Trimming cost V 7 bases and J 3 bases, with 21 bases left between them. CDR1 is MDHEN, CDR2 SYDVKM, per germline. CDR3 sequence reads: CASKESGPGRHTEAFF. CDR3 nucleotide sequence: TGTGCCAGCAAAGAGTCGGGCCCAGGGAGGCACACTGAAGCTTTCTTT. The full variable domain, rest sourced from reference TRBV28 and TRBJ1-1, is DVKVTQSSRYLVKRTGEKVFLECVQDMDHENMFWYRQDPGLGLRLIYFSYDVKMKEKGDIPEGYSVSREKKERFSLILESASTNQTSMYLCASKESGPGRHTEAFFGQGTRLTVV.

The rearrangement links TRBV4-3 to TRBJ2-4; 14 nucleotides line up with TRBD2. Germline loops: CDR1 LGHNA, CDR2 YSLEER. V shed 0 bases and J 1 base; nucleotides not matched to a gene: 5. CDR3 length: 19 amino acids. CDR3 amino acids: CASSQETSGRANAKNIQYF. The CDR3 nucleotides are TGCGCCAGCAGCCAAGAGACTAGCGGGAGGGCCAATGCCAAAAACATTCAGTACTTC.

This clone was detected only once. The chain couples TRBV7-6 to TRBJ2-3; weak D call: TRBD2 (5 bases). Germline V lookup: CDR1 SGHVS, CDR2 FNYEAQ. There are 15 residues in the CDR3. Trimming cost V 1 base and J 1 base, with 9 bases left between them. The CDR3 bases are TGTGCCAGCAGCTTAGGAGACGGGGGCACAGATACGCAGTATTTT. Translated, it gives CASSLGDGGTDTQYF.

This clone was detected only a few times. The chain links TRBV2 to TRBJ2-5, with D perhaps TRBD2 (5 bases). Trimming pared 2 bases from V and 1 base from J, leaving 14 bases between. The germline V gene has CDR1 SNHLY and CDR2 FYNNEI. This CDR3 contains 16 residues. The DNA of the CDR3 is TGTGCCAGCAGTGAAAGCGAGTATCGGGGCCAAGAGACCCAGTACTTC. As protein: CASSESEYRGQETQYF.

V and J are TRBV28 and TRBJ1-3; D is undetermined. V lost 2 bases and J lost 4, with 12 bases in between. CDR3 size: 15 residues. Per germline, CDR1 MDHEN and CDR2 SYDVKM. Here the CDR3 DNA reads TGTGCCAGCAGTTTAAGTCTCGTTTCGGGAAACACCATATATTTT. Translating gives CASSLSLVSGNTIYF.